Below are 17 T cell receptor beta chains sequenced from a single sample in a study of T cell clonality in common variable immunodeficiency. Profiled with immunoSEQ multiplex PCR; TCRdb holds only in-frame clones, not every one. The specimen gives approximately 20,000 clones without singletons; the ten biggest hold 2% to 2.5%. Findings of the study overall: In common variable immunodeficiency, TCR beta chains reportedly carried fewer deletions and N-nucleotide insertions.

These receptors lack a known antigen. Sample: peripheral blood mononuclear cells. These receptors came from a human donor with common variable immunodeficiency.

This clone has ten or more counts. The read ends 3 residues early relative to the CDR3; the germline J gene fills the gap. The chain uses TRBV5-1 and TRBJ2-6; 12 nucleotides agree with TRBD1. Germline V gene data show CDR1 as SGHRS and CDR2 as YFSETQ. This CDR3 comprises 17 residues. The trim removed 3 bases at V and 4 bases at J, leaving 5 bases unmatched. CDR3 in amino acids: CASSSGTGGGGANVLTF. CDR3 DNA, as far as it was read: TGCGCCAGCAGCTCCGGGACAGGGGGCGGAGGGGCCAACGTC.

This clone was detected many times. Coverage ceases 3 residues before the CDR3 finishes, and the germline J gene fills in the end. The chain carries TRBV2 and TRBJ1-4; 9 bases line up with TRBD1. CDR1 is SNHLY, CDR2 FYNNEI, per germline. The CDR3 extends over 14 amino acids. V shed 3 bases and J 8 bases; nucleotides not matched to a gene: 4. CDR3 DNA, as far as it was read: TGTGCCAGCAGTGATAGGACAGGGGTCGAAAAA. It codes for CASSDRTGVEK. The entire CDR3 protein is CASSDRTGVEKLFF.

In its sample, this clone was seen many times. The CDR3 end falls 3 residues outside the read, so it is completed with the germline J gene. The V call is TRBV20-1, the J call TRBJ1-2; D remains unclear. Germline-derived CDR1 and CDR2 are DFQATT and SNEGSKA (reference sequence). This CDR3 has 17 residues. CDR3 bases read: TGCAGTGCTAGAGATCTTAATTCGGCGTTCCCCACGGGGGGC. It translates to CSARDLNSAFPTGG. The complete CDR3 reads CSARDLNSAFPTGGYTF.

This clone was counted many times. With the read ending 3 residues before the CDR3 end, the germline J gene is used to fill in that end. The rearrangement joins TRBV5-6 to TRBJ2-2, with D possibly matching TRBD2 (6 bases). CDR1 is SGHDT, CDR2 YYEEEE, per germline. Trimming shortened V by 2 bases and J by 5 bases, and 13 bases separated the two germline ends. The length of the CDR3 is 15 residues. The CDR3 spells CASSFGAGRTGELFF. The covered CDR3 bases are TGTGCCAGCAGCTTCGGAGCGGGTAGAACCGGGGAG.

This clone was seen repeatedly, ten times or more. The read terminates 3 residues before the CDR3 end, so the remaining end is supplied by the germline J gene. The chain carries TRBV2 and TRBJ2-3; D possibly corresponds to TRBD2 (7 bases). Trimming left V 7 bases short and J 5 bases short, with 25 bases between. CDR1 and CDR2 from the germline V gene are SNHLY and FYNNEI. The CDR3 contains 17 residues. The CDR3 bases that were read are TGTGCCAGCACCGATAGGGAGGGGGGGGGCCTGGGAGATACG. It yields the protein CASTDREGGGLGDT. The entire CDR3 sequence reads CASTDREGGGLGDTQYF.

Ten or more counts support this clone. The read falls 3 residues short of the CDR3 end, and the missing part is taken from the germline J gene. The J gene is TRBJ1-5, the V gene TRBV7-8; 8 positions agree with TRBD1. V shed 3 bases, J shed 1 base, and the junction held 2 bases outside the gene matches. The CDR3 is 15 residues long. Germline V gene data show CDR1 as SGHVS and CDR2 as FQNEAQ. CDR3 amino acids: CASSFTGGSNQPQHF. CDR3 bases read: TGTGCCAGCAGCTTTACAGGGGGAAGCAATCAGCCC.

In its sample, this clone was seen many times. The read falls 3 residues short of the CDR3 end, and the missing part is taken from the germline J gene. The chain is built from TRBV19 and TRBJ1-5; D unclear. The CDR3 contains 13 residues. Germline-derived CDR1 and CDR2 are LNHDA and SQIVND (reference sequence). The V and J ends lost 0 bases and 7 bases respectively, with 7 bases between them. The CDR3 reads CASSIDPLQPQHF. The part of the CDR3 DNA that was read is TGTGCCAGTAGTATAGATCCGTTACAGCCC.

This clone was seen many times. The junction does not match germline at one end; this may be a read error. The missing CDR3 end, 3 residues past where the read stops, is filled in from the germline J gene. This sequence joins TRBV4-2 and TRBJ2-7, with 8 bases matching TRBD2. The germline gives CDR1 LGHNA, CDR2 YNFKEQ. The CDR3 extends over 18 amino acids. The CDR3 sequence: CASSQDPFGGGRDVEQYF. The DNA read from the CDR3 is TGCGCCAGCAGCCAAGATCCATTCGGGGGGGGCCGTGATGTCGAG.

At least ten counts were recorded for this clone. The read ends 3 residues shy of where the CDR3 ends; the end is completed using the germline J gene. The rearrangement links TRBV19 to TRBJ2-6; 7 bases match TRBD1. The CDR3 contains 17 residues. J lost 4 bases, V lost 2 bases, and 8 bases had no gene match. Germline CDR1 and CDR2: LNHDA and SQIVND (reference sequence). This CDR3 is CASSIKGAAGGANVLTF. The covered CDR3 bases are TGTGCCAGTAGTATAAAGGGGGCGGCAGGAGGGGCCAACGTC.

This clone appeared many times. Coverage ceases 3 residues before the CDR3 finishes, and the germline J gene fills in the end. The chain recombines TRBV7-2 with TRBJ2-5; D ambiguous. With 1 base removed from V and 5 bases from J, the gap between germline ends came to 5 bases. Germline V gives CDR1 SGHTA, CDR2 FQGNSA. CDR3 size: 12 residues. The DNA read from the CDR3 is TGTGCCAGCAGCTTAGGAAGCGAGACC. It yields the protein CASSLGSET. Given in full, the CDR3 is CASSLGSETQYF.

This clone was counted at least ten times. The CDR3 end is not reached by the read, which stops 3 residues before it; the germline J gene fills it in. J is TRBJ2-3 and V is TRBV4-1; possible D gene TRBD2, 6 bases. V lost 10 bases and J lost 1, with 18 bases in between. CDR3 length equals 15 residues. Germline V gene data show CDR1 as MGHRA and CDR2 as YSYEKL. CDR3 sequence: CATRRSASGTDTQYF. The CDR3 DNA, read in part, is TGCGCCACCAGACGTTCGGCTAGCGGCACAGATACG.

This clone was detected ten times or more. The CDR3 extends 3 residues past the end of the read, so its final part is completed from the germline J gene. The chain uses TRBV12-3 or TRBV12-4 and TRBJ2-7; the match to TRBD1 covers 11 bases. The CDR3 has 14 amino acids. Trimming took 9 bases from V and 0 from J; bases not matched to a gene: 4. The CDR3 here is CARGGTGGSYEQYF. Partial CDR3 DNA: TGTGCCAGGGGAGGGACAGGGGGCTCCTACGAG.

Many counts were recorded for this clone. The CDR3: CASSCYPPQHF. The CDR3 bases that were read are TGTGCCAGCAGCTGTTATCCGCCC. The V call is TRBV5-6, the J call TRBJ1-5, with D unclear. With the read ending 3 residues before the CDR3 end, the germline J gene is used to fill in that end. With 3 bases removed from V and 9 bases from J, the gap between germline ends came to 7 bases. This CDR3 has 11 amino acids. CDR1 SGHDT and CDR2 YYEEEE come from the germline V gene.

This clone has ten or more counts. The sequenced part of the CDR3 DNA is TGTGCCAGCAGGGGTAAGGGGATTGAA. Translation gives CASRGKGIE. The complete CDR3 protein is CASRGKGIEAFF. The chain carries TRBV5-4 and TRBJ1-1; perhaps TRBD1 as D (5 bases). The read ends 3 residues early relative to the CDR3; the germline J gene fills the gap. CDR1 is SGHNT, CDR2 YYREEE, per germline (reference sequence). The CDR3 runs 12 residues. Trimming cost V 5 bases and J 7 bases, with 12 bases left between them.

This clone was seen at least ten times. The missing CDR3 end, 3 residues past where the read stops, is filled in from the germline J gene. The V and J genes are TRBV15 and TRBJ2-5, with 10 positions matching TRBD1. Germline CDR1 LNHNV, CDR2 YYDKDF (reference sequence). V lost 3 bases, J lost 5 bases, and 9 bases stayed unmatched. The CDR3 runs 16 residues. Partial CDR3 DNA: TGTGCCACCAGCAGTGAAGACAGGGGGCGCGCCGAGACC. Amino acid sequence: CATSSEDRGRAET. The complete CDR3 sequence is CATSSEDRGRAETQYF.

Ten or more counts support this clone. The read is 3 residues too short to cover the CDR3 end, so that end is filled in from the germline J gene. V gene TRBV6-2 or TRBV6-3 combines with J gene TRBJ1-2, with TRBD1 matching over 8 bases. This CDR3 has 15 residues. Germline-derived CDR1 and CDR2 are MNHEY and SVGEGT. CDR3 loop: CASSYPPDRGRGYTF. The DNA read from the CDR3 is TGTGCCAGCAGTTACCCCCCCGACAGGGGTCGAGGC.

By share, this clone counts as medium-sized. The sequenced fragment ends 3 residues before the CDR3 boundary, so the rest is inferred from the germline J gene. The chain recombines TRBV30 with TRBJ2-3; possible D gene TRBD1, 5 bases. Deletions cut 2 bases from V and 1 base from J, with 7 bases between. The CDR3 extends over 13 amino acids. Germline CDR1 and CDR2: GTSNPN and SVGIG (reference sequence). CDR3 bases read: TGTGCCTGGAGTATACAGGGCACAGATACG. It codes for CAWSIQGTDT. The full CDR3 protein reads CAWSIQGTDTQYF.